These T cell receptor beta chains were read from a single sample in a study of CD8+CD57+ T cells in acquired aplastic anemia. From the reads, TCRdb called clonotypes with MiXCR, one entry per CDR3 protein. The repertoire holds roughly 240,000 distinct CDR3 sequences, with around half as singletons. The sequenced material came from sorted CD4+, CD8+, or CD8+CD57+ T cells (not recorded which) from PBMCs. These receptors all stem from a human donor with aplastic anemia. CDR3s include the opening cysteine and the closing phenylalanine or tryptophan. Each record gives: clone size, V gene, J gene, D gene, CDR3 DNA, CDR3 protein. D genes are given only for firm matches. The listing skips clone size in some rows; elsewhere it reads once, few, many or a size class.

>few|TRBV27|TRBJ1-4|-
TGTGCCAGCAGACCAACAGGCTTGGATGAAAAACTGTTTTTT
CASRPTGLDEKLFF
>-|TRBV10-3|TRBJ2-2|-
TGTGCCATCACTCCCAGGGTGAACACCGGGGAGCTGTTTTTT
CAITPRVNTGELFF
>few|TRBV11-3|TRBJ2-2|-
TGTGCCAGCAGCTTCCTTGGTGTGGAGGCCGGGGAGCTGTTTTTT
CASSFLGVEAGELFF
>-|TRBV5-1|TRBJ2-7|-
TGCGCCAGCAGCTTGGGGGATAGGGGCCCGGAAGGTGAGCAGTACTTC
CASSLGDRGPEGEQYF
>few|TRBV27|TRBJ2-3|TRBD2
TGTGCCAGCAGTTTAGAGGCTAGCGGGGGGCTCCTTGATACGCAGTATTTT
CASSLEASGGLLDTQYF
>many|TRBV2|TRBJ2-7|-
TGTGCCAGCAGCGGAAGATACGAGCAGTACTTC
CASSGRYEQYF
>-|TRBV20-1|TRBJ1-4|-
TGCAGTGCCCCGGCCCCGTCGGGTGATGAAAAACTGTTTTTT
CSAPAPSGDEKLFF
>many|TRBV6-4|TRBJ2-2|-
TGTGCCAGCAGTGAAGATGGGGACACCGGGGAGCTGTTTTTT
CASSEDGDTGELFF
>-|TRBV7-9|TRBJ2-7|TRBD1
TGTGCCAGCAGTTTAGGGACAGACCCTTTTGGGGAGCAGTACTTC
CASSLGTDPFGEQYF
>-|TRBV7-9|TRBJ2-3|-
TGTGCCAGCAGCTCTACTAGGGATACGCAGTATTTT
CASSSTRDTQYF
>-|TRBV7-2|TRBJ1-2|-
TGTGCCAGCAGCCCCAATCCCGGGGTAAAAGGCTACACCTTC
CASSPNPGVKGYTF
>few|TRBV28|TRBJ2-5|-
TGTGCCAGCAGTTTGAGGATCCCGCAAGAGACCCAGTACTTC
CASSLRIPQETQYF
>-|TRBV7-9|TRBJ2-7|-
TGTGCCAGCAGCTTTAAGGTCACTAACTCCTACGAGCAGTACTTC
CASSFKVTNSYEQYF
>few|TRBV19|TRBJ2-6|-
TGTGCCAGTAGTATAAAAAGTACAGGGGCCAACGTCCTGACTTTC
CASSIKSTGANVLTF
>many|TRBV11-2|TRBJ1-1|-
TGTGCCAGCAGCGCGGGACGGACGGGGGTCGGAGCTTTCTTT
CASSAGRTGVGAFF
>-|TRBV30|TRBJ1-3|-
TGTGCCTGGAGTGTATCTAGCGACAACTCTGGAAACACCATATATTTT
CAWSVSSDNSGNTIYF
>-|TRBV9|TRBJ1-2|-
TGTGCCAGCAACCACCTATCCTATGGCTACACCTTC
CASNHLSYGYTF
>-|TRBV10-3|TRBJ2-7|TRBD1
TGTGCCATCAGTCTTGACAGGGGGAGGCCCTACGAGCAGTACTTC
CAISLDRGRPYEQYF
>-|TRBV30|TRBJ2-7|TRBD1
TGTGCCTGGAGTGAAGGGACAGACTACGAGCAGTACTTC
CAWSEGTDYEQYF
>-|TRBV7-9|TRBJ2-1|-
TGTGCTAGCAGCTTAGGGGCAGGGTTACATGAGCAGTTCTTC
CASSLGAGLHEQFF
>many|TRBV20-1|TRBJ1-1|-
TGCAGTGCCCCCACCGGGGACACTGAAGCTTTCTTT
CSAPTGDTEAFF
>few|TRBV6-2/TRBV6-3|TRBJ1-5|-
TGTGCCAGCAGTTACGCCCGGGAAGAGCATCAGCCCCAGCATTTT
CASSYAREEHQPQHF
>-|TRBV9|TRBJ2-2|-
TGTGCCAGCAGCGTCGCATTCAACACCGGGGAGCTGTTTTTT
CASSVAFNTGELFF
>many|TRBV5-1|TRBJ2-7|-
TGCGCCAGCGCCTTCCGGGACGGCCCCTACGAGCAGTACTTC
CASAFRDGPYEQYF
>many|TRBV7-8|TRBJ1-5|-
TGTGCCAGCAGCTTCAGCCCTGGGCAGCCCCAGCATTTT
CASSFSPGQPQHF
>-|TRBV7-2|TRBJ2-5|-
TGTGCCAGCAGCGACCGGGAGTACTTC
CASSDREYF
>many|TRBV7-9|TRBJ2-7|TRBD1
TGTGCCAGCAGGGGCCGGGACAGGCACTACGAGCAGTACTTC
CASRGRDRHYEQYF
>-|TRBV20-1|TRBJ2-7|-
TGCAGTGCTGGGACCTACGAAGGGGCAGATCGACCCTACGAGCAGTACTTC
CSAGTYEGADRPYEQYF
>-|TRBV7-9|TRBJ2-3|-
TGTGCCAGCAGCTTAGTAAGGACTGGAGGGCGTGAGCAGTATTTT
CASSLVRTGGREQYF
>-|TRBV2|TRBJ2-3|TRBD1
TGTGCCAGCAGTGGGGGACAGGGAGCAGATACGCAGTATTTT
CASSGGQGADTQYF
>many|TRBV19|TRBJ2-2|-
TGTGCCAGTAGTTCAGGGCCTGGGGGGACCGGGGAGCTGTTTTTT
CASSSGPGGTGELFF
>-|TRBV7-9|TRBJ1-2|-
TGTGCCAGCAGCGCAGAACGCCGGGGGGTCTATGGCTACACCTTC
CASSAERRGVYGYTF
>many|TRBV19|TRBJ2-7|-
TGTGCCAGTAGTATCGGGGGGCGGGGACCCTACGAGCAGTACTTC
CASSIGGRGPYEQYF
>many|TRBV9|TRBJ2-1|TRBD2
TGTGCCAGCACCTTAGCGGGAGGGCCCTCCTCCTACAATGAGCAGTTCTTC
CASTLAGGPSSYNEQFF
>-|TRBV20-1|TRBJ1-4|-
TGCAGTGCTAGAGATGGGGACGGCGGCGAAAAACTGTTTTTT
CSARDGDGGEKLFF
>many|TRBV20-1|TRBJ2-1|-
TGCAGTGCTAGGCGGCGGGGAGACAATGAGCAGTTCTTC
CSARRRGDNEQFF
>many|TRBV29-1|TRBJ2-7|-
TGCAGCGTTCAGGTACCCCGCAACGAGCAGTACTTC
CSVQVPRNEQYF
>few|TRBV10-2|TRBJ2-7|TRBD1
TGCGCCACCTGGGGACAGGGGCCCTCCTACGAGCAGTACTTC
CATWGQGPSYEQYF
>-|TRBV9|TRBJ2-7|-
TGTGCCAGCAGCGGGGCAGGGTTCTACGAGCAGCACTTC
CASSGAGFYEQHF
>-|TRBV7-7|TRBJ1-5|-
TGTGCTAGCAGCTTAGATCGCTATCAGCCCCAGCATTTT
CASSLDRYQPQHF
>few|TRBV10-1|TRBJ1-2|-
TGCGCCAGCGACGGCAACAAGATGTATGGCTACACCTTC
CASDGNKMYGYTF
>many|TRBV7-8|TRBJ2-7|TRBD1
TGTGCCAGCAGCCCCGACAGGGGGTTAACCTACGAGCAGTACTTC
CASSPDRGLTYEQYF
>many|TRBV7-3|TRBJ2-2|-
TGTGCCAGCAGCCAAACTTCGGTATGGGGCACCGGGGAGCTGTTTTTT
CASSQTSVWGTGELFF
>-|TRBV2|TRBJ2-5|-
TGTGCCAGCAGTGAGGCCAGGGGAGAGACCCAGTACTTC
CASSEARGETQYF
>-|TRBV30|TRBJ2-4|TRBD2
TGTGCCTGGAGTGTACTTACGGGGGGAATTCAGTACTTC
CAWSVLTGGIQYF
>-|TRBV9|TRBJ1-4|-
TGTGCCAGCAGCGTAGGTGGGTCGGGGTATGAAAAACTGTTTTTT
CASSVGGSGYEKLFF
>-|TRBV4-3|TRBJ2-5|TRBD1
TGCGCCAGCAGCTACCGGGACAGAGAGACCCGGTACTTC
CASSYRDRETRYF
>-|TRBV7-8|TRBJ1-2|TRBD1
TGTGCCAGCAGCCGACAGGGAGTCGGCTACACCTTC
CASSRQGVGYTF
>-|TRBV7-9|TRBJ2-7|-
TGTGCCAGCAGCTTACCGGGGCACTCCTACGAGCAGTACTTC
CASSLPGHSYEQYF